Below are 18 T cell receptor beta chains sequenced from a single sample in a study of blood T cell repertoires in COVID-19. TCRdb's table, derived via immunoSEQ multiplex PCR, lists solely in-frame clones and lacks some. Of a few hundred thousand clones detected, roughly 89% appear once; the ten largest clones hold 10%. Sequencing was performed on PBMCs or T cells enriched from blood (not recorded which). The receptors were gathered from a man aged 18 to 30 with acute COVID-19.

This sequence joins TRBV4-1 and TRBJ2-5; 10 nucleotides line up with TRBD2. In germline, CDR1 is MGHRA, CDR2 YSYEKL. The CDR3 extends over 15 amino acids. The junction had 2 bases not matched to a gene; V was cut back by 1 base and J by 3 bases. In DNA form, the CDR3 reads TGCGCCAGCAGCCAAGTAGGACTAGCGGAAGAGACCCAGTACTTC. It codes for CASSQVGLAEETQYF.

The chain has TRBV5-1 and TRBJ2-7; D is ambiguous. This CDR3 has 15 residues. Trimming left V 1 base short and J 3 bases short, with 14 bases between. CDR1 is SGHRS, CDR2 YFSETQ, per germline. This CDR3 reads CASSLSNQENYEQYF. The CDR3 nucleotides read TGCGCCAGCAGCTTGTCGAATCAGGAAAACTACGAGCAGTACTTC.

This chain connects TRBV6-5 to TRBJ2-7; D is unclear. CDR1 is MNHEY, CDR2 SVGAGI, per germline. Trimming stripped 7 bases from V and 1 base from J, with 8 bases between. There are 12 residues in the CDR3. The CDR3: CASTATSYEQYF. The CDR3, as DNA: TGTGCCAGCACCGCCACTTCCTACGAGCAGTACTTC.

The CDR3 here is CASSHDLTPGTANQETQYF. The CDR3 DNA follows: TGCGCCAGCAGCCACGACCTAACCCCTGGGACAGCTAACCAAGAGACCCAGTACTTC. This chain links TRBV4-1 with TRBJ2-5, with TRBD1 identical over 7 bases. CDR1 MGHRA and CDR2 YSYEKL come from the germline V gene. This CDR3 is 19 amino acids long. The trim removed 3 bases at V and 0 bases at J, leaving 16 bases unmatched.

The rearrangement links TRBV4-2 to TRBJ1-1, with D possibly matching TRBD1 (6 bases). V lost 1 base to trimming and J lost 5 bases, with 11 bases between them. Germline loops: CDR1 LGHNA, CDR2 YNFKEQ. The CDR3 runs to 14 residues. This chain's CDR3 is CASSQVGARTEAFF. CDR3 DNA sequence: TGTGCCAGCAGCCAAGTGGGGGCTCGAACTGAAGCTTTCTTT.

The CDR3 DNA reads as TGTGCCAGCACCCCGGGACAGGGCCCCTATAATTCACCCCTCCACTTT. Residues: CASTPGQGPYNSPLHF. The chain links TRBV28 to TRBJ1-6; 9 nucleotides align to TRBD1. Trimming cost V 7 bases and J 2 bases; bases outside gene matches: 6. CDR1 MDHEN and CDR2 SYDVKM come from the germline V gene. This CDR3 comprises 16 residues. The complete variable domain, with remaining parts taken from reference TRBV28 and TRBJ1-6, reads DVKVTQSSRYLVKRTGEKVFLECVQDMDHENMFWYRQDPGLGLRLIYFSYDVKMKEKGDIPEGYSVSREKKERFSLILESASTNQTSMYLCASTPGQGPYNSPLHFGNGTRLTVT.

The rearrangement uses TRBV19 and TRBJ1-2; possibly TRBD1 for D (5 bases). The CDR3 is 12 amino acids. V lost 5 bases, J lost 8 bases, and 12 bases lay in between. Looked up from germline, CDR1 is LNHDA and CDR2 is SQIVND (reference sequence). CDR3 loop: CASSVQGTGYTF. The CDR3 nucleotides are TGTGCCAGTAGTGTCCAGGGTACAGGCTACACCTTC.

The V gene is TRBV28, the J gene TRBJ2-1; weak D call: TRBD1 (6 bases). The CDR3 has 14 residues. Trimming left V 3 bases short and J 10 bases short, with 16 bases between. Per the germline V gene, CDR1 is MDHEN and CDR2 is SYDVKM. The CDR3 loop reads CASSLDRDEQEQFF. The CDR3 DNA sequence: TGTGCCAGCAGTTTGGACAGAGACGAGCAGGAGCAGTTCTTC.

The CDR3 DNA sequence: TGTGCCAGCAGCGCAACTAGCGGGAGTATTTCCGAGCAGTACTTC. It specifies CASSATSGSISEQYF. V gene TRBV9 combines with J gene TRBJ2-7, with 11 bases aligning to TRBD2. This CDR3 spans 15 amino acids. V was pared by 3 bases and J by 6 bases, with 8 bases of the junction left unmatched. Germline V gene data show CDR1 as SGDLS and CDR2 as YYNGEE. Filled out from reference TRBV9 and TRBJ2-7, the complete variable domain reads DSGVTQTPKHLITATGQRVTLRCSPRSGDLSVYWYQQSLDQGLQFLIQYYNGEERAKGNILERFSAQQFPDLHSELNLSSLELGDSALYFCASSATSGSISEQYFGPGTRLTVT.

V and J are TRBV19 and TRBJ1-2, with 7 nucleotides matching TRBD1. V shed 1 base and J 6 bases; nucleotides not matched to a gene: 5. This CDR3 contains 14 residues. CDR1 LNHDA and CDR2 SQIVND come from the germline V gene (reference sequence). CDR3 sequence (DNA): TGTGCCAGTAGTATAGCGGGACAGCCTGATGGCTACACCTTC. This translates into CASSIAGQPDGYTF.

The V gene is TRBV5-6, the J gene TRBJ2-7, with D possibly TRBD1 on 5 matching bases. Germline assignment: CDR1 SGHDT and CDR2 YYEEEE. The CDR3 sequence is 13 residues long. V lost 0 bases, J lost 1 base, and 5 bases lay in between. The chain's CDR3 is CASSLAGSYEQYF. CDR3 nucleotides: TGTGCCAGCAGCTTGGCAGGGTCCTACGAGCAGTACTTC.

CDR3 coding DNA: TGCGCCAGCAGCCAAGCCCCTCTGGACAGCGACTACGAGCAGTACTTC. It translates to CASSQAPLDSDYEQYF. The chain uses TRBV4-1 and TRBJ2-7; D perhaps matches TRBD1 (6 bases). Germline V gives CDR1 MGHRA, CDR2 YSYEKL. V was clipped by 1 base and J by 3 bases, with 16 bases between them. The CDR3 loop spans 16 amino acids.

The CDR3 region is CASSFERSNEQFF. The CDR3 bases are TGTGCCAGCAGCTTTGAACGCAGTAATGAGCAGTTCTTC. The chain recombines TRBV11-2 with TRBJ2-1, with D uncertain. Germline assignment: CDR1 SGHAT and CDR2 FQNNGV. This CDR3 spans 13 amino acids. V was clipped by 3 bases and J by 7 bases, with 10 bases between them.

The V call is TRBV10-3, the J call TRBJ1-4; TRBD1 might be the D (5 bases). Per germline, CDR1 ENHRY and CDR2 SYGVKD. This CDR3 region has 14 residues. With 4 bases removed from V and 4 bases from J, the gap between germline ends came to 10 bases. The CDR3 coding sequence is TGTGCCATCAGTGCGGGGGGGAATAATGAAAAACTGTTTTTT. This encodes CAISAGGNNEKLFF.

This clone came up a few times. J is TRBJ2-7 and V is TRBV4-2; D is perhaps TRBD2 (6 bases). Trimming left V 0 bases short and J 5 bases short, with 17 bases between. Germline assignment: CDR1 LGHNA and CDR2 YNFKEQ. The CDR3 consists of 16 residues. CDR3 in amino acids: CASSQDPGQGGDEQYF. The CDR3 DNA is TGTGCCAGCAGCCAAGATCCTGGGCAGGGAGGAGACGAGCAGTACTTC.

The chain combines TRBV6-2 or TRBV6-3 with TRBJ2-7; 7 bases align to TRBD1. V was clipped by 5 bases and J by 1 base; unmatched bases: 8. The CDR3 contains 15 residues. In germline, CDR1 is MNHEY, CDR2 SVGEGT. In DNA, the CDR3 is TGTGCCAGCAGTGAGACAGGGCCCCCTTCCTACGAGCAGTACTTC. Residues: CASSETGPPSYEQYF.

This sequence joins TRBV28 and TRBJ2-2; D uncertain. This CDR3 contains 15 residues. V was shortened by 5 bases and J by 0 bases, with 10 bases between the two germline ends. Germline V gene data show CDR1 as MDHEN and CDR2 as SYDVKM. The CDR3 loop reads CASSVGLSNTGELFF. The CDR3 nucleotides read TGTGCCAGCAGTGTTGGGCTATCGAACACCGGGGAGCTGTTTTTT.

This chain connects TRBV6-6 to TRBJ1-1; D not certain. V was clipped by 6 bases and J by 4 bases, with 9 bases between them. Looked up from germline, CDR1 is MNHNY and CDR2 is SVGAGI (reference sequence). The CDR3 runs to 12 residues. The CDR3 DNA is TGTGCCAGCAGCCGACCGTCCACTGAAGCTTTCTTT. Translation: CASSRPSTEAFF.